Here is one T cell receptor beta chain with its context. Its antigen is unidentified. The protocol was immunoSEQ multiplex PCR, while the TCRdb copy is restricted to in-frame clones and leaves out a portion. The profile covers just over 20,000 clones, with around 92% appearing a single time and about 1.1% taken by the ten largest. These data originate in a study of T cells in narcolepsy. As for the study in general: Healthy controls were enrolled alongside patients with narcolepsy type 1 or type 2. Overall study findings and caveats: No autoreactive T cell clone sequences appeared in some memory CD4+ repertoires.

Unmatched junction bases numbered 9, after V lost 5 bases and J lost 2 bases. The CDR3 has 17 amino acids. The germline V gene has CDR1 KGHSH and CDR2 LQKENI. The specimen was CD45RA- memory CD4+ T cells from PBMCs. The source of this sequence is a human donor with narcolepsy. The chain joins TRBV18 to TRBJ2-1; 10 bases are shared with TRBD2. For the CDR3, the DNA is TGTGCCAGCTCATCAAGAGCGGGAGGGACCACCTACAATGAGCAGTTCTTC. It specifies CASSSRAGGTTYNEQFF.